This TCR beta chain was captured in a study of cytomegalovirus exposure and HLA in healthy donors (dated 2017 in TCRdb). Some background on the complete study: According to an earlier analysis of around 600 of the donors, 150 million to 200 million T cells yielded approximately 120 million unique TCR beta sequences and about 280 Gb of sequence data. An early release that covered several hundred HLA-typed donors contained approximately 290 gigabases of sequencing data and about 93 million unique TCR sequences. The genetic ancestry cluster associated with self-reported Caucasian donors included about 81% of the 398 genotyped donors. The study aimed to test whether signatures of past pathogen exposure could be identified by cataloging public T cell receptors. The study used immunosequencing to profile the T cell repertoires of approximately 690 subjects and linked those repertoires to cytomegalovirus serostatus. In addition to the first cohort of approximately 670 subjects, a separate validation cohort of 120 different subjects was used. To predict cytomegalovirus infection status, the study combined high-throughput TCR immunosequencing, statistical association of individual TCRs with disease status, and machine learning. In a later analysis, previously published TCR beta repertoires from about 670 donors were re-analyzed and high-resolution HLA genotyping was added so that TCR occurrence patterns could be studied. In the later analysis, no new phenotypic data were used to find candidate immune exposures; instead, reliance was placed on TCR beta sequences and their occurrence across donors. An earlier analysis of some 500 of the donors used high-throughput TCR beta sequencing to judge whether each TCR beta V gene segment behaved as functional or pseudogenic. Donor age, sex, ethnicity and CMV serostatus were compiled alongside the repertoire data. In a later genetic analysis, genome-wide SNP genotypes for about 65% of the roughly 700 donors were used, and that subset was treated as a discovery cohort. All discovery cohort repertoires had been generated using a single sequencing platform. Class I and class II HLA loci were covered by the typing at four-digit resolution. The number of donors typed differed by locus, with 629-630 for A, B, C, DRB1 and DQB1, roughly 520 for DQA1, 600 to 610 for DPA1, and some 440 for DPB1. Roughly five DR-DQ haplotypes were treated as single units for association and clustering because of strong linkage in the cohort. Among approximately 370 genotyped donors of the cohort, an average of about 240,000 unique TCR beta nucleotide sequences was sequenced per donor, of which approximately 19% were non-productive. Broader findings and caveats from the paper: CMV serostatus was the only immune exposure information available for the cohort. V-gene and J-gene trimming of TCR beta chains was associated with a missense DCLRE1C variant in a later genetic analysis, and the association was replicated in an independent cohort. According to the authors, the approach could potentially be generalized to other disease states and immunological phenotypes. In a later analysis, several top co-occurrence clusters were reported to appear linked to parvovirus B19, influenza, CMV and Epstein-Barr virus. A later analysis found that most CMV-associated TCR beta chains appeared HLA-restricted, with HLA associations seemingly driven largely by CMV exposure. A further reported finding was that TCR beta sequences accurately predicted the HLA-A and HLA-B alleles for most subjects in the first cohort. Because counts were too low, roughly 18 rarely observed V segments, including chromosome 9 orphons, were left out of the earlier analysis of a few hundred of the donors. A group of highly shared sequence variants was considered likely to be a technical artifact of the sequencing pipeline. In both the original and validation cohorts, the classifier was reported to diagnose cytomegalovirus status with high specificity and sensitivity. Linkage disequilibrium might explain the correlated functional status among segregating V segments, but an unknown experimental factor could not be ruled out. In an earlier analysis of roughly 500 of the donors, most TCR beta V segments appeared in productive rearrangements about 87% or about 30% of the time, broadly matching IMGT annotations. In the study, 150 to 200 TCR beta chains were listed as associated with cytomegalovirus. At a false discovery rate of 0.05, a later analysis linked 16,951 TCR beta sequences to specific HLA alleles. This cohort had only TCR beta chains sequenced, and the lack of alpha or paired-chain data limited which features could be detected. Because HLA typing was missing for some donors at each locus, association tests included only the typed subset. Compared with equally common non-associated chains, HLA-associated TCR beta chains in a later analysis were more clonally expanded and had lower generation probabilities. While some public TCRs were present in many individuals, most TCR sequences turned up only very rarely across donors. In vitro tests confirmed that a few of the cytomegalovirus-associated TCR beta chains recognize cytomegalovirus antigens. Strong co-occurrence of HLA alleles, especially DR and DQ, made assigning TCR associations to individual alleles difficult. According to a later analysis, TCR association rates differed among HLA loci, with DRB1 alleles showing the most associated TCRs and HLA-C alleles showing the fewest. Roughly uniform sequencing depth across donors was assumed in presence/absence analyses, although this assumption may not hold. According to a later genetic analysis, donors in an Asian-associated ancestry cluster had fewer N-insertions in productive TCRs than the approximately 630-donor mean.

As for this clone: Its cognate antigen has yet to be identified. No much larger clone exists at a distance of one base, and base qualities are not known.

The cohort consisted of some 730 healthy bone marrow donors. At the time of sampling, all cohort members were nominally healthy, though unrecorded immune exposures were likely present. The donor tested CMV seronegative and was one of the 352 seronegative cohort members. Each donor provided a peripheral blood sample, and peripheral blood mononuclear cells were used for TCR beta sequencing. The Qiagen DNeasy Blood Extraction Kit was used to extract genomic DNA from the blood cell samples. Receptor amplification or capture employed the immunoSEQ multiplex PCR assay. For the multiplex PCR, a mixture combining 60 forward primers for TCR Vbeta segments and 13 reverse primers for TCR Jbeta segments was used. A multiplex PCR assay on genomic DNA amplified the CDR3 region of rearranged TCR beta genes. On the Illumina HiSeq System, the amplified TCR beta libraries were sequenced as 87-base-pair reads. As for how the authors treated the data: A later analysis tallied around 82 million unique TCR beta chains across the 700 or so repertoires, and around 9.9 million of those chains were shared by two or more donors. Raw reads were error-corrected and collapsed into unique sequences by a nearest-neighbor algorithm in which closely related sequences were merged to remove PCR and sequencing errors. V, D and J gene segments were assigned by aligning CDR3 sequences to IMGT reference sequences. Each retained sequence needed at least a six-nucleotide match to both a V gene segment and a J gene segment. A rearrangement was called productive if the CDR3 had no stop codons and remained in frame with V and J, and every other rearrangement was called non-productive. Following IMGT convention, CDR3 was defined as the stretch from the second conserved V-encoded cysteine up to the conserved J-encoded phenylalanine. The earlier analysis of 450 to 750 of the donors excluded any sequence lacking an unambiguous match to a single V gene segment. An earlier analysis of a few hundred of the donors called V segments functional above 56.7% productive rearrangements and segregating when the between-donor standard deviation exceeded 5%. A statistical classification framework was built to diagnose cytomegalovirus status from the catalog of TCR beta chain sequences. In a later analysis, TCR nucleotide sequences were compared against IMGT/GENE-DB human TR gene sequences so that V and J genes could be assigned. Using the TCRdist pipeline, a later analysis assigned CDR3 sequences along with most-parsimonious VDJ recombination scenarios. In a later analysis, every TCR beta chain was defined by the combination of its CDR3 amino acid sequence and its V-gene family, and reads without a unique V-gene family were dropped. A later analysis removed over 500 highly shared, low-generation-probability nucleotide sequences to deal with suspected cross-contamination and a sequencing artifact. A later analysis calculated a clonal expansion index for each public chain from normalized within-repertoire ranks of inferred template counts. In a later analysis, generation probabilities were computed with a VDJ recombination model fitted to out-of-frame rearrangements, and the resulting probabilities were checked against IGoR. A later analysis scored TCR-TCR, TCR-HLA and TCR-CMV co-occurrence with hypergeometric tests, applying a repertoire-size bias correction to TCR pairs. To estimate false discovery rates, a later analysis permuted the HLA or CMV assignments 20 times. In a later analysis, co-occurring TCRs were grouped using DBSCAN, with TCRdist sequence similarity added in when clustering inside HLA-allele-positive subsets. Co-occurrence clustering excluded repertoires with fewer than 30,000 or more than 120,000 public chains, plus five with anomalous nucleotide sharing. TCRdb's version of the immuneACCESS table is confined to in-frame rearrangements and falls short of the full clone set. An unresolved V gene accounts for under half of the shortfall where checked; the remainder is of unknown origin. V, J and clone size are those of that table, while D and trimming were read from the DNA. The sample data list approximately 100,000 clones, and 65% to 85% of these were observed just once. Jointly, the top ten make up approximately 2.1% of the sample.

The sequenced material came from PBMCs. The TCR comes from a woman aged 35 to 49 in good health and CMV-seronegative.

The DNA sequence is as follows: TGTGCCAGGCGAACCGGACAGAACTATGGCTACACCTTC. Its protein is CARRTGQNYGYTF. This chain is built from TRBV2 and TRBJ1-2, with TRBD1 perhaps the D gene, on 6 matching bases. CDR1 SNHLY and CDR2 FYNNEI are derived from the germline V gene. Cut back by 9 bases and 2 bases, the V and J ends lie 13 bases apart. The CDR3 holds 13 amino acids from the cysteine to the phenylalanine. The DNA shown is the 39-base CDR3, in frame from base 1.